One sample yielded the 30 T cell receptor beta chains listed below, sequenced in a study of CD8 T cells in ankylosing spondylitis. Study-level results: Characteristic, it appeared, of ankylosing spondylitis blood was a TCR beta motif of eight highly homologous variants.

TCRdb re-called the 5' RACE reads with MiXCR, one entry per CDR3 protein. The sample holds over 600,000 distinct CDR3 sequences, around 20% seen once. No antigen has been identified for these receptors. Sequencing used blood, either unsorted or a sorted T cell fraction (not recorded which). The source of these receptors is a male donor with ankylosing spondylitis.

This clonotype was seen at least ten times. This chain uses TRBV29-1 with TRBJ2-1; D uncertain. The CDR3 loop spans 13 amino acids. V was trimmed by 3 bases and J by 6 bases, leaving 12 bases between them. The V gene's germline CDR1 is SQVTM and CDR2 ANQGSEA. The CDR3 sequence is CSVDRVGLNEQFF. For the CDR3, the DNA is TGCAGCGTTGATAGGGTAGGGCTCAATGAGCAGTTCTTC.

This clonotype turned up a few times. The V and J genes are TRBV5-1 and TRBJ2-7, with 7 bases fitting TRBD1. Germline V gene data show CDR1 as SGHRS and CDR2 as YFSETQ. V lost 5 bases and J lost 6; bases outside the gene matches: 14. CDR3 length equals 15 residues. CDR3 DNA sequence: TGCGCCAGCAGGCATCCGGGACAGCCATCCGGCGAGCAGTACTTC. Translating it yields CASRHPGQPSGEQYF. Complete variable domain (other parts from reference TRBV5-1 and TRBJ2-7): KAGVTQTPRYLIKTRGQQVTLSCSPISGHRSVSWYQQTPGQGLQFLFEYFSETQRNKGNFPGRFSGRQFSNSRSEMNVSTLELGDSALYLCASRHPGQPSGEQYFGPGTRLTVT.

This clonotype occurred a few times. The CDR3 region has the DNA TGTGCCAGCAGTTCACCCGGGACAGGGCATGTTGGGGAGCTGTTTTTT. Translated, it gives CASSSPGTGHVGELFF. The rearrangement links TRBV27 to TRBJ2-2, with TRBD1 matching over 9 bases. Germline CDR1 and CDR2: MNHEY and SMNVEV (reference sequence). The CDR3 has 16 residues. Trimming cost V 4 bases and J 8 bases; bases outside gene matches: 11.

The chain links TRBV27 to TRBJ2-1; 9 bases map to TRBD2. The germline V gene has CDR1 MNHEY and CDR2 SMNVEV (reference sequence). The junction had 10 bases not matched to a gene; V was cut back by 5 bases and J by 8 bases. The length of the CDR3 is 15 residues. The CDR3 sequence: CASSPPAGGPYEQFF. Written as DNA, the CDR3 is TGTGCCAGCAGTCCCCCTGCGGGAGGGCCCTATGAGCAGTTCTTC.

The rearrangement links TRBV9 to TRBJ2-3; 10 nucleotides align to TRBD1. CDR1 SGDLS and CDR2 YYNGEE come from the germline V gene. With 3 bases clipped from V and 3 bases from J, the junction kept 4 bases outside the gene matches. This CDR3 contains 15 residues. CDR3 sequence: CASSETDRGTDTQYF. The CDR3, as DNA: TGTGCCAGCAGCGAAACGGACAGGGGGACAGATACGCAGTATTTT.

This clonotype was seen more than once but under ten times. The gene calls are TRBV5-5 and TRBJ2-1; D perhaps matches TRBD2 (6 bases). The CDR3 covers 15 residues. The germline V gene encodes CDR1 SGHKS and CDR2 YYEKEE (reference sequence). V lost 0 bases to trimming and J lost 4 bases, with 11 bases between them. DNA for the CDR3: TGTGCCAGCAGCTTGGTGGAGGGTTGGTACAATGAGCAGTTCTTC. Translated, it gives CASSLVEGWYNEQFF.

The CDR3: CASSLFRTDYEQYF. For the CDR3, the DNA is TGTGCCAGCAGTTTATTTCGGACAGACTACGAGCAGTACTTC. J is TRBJ2-7 and V is TRBV28; D possibly corresponds to TRBD1 (6 bases). The V end lost 1 base, the J end lost 3 bases, and 10 bases lay between the germline ends. The V gene's germline CDR1 is MDHEN and CDR2 SYDVKM. This CDR3 comprises 14 residues.

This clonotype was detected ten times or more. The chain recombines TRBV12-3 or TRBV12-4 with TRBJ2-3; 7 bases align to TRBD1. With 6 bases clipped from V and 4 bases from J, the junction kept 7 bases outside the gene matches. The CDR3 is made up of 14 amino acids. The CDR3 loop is CASRKQGIADTQYF. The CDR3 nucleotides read TGTGCCAGCAGAAAACAGGGGATCGCAGATACGCAGTATTTT.

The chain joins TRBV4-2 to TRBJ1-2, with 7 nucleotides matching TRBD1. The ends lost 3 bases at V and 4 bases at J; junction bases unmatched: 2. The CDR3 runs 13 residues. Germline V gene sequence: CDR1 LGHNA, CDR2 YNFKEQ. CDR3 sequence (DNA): TGTGCCAGCAGCCACGGACAGGCCTATGGCTACACCTTC. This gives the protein CASSHGQAYGYTF.

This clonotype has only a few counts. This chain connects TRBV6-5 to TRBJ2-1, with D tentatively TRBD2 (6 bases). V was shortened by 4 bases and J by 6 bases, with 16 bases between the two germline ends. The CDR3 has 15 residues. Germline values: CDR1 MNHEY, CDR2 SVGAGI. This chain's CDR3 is CASSSSGLGGNEQFF. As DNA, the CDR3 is TGTGCCAGCAGTTCTTCAGGGCTGGGAGGCAATGAGCAGTTCTTC.

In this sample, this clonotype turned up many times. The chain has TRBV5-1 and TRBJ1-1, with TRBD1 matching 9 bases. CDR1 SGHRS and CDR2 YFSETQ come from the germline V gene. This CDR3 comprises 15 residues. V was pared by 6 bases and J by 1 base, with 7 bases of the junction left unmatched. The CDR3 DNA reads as TGCGCCAGCACACCTACGGGACAGGGGAACACTGAAGCTTTCTTT. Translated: CASTPTGQGNTEAFF.

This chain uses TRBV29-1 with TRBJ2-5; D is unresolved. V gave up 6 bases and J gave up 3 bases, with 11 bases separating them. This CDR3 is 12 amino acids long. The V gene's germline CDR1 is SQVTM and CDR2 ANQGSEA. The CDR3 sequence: CSVHGQEETQYF. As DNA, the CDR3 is TGCAGCGTACACGGGCAGGAAGAGACCCAGTACTTC.

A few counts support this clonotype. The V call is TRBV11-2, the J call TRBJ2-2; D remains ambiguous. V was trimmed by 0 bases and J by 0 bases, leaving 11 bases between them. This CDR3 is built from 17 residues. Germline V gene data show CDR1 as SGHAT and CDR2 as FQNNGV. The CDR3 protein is CASSLDSRKANTGELFF. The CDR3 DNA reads TGTGCCAGCAGCTTAGATAGTAGAAAGGCGAACACCGGGGAGCTGTTTTTT.

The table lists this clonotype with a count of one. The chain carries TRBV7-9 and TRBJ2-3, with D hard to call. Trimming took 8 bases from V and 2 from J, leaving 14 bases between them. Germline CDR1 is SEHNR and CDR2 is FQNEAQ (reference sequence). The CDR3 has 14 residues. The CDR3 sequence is CASSTHRNTDTQYF. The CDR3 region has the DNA TGTGCCAGCTCGACCCACCGAAACACAGATACGCAGTATTTT.

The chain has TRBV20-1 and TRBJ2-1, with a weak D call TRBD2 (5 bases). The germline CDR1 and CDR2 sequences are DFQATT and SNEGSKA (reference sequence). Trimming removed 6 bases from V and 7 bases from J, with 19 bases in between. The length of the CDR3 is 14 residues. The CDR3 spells CSATTSLAANEQFF. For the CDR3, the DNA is TGCAGTGCAACTACTAGTCTGGCCGCGAATGAGCAGTTCTTC.

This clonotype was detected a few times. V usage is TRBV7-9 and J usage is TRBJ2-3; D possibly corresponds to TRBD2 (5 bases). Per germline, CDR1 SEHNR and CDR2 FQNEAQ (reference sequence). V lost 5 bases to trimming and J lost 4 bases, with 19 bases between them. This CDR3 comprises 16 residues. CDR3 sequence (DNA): TGTGCCAGCAGCCTGAGGGTCAAGGGAGCTCCAGATACGCAGTATTTT. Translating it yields CASSLRVKGAPDTQYF.

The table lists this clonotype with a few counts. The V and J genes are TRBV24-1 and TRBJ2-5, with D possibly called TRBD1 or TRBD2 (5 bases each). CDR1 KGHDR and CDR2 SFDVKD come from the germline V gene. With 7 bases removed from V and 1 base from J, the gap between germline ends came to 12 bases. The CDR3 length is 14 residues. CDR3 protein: CATRASGTQETQYF. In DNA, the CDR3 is TGTGCCACCAGAGCTTCAGGGACCCAAGAGACCCAGTACTTC.

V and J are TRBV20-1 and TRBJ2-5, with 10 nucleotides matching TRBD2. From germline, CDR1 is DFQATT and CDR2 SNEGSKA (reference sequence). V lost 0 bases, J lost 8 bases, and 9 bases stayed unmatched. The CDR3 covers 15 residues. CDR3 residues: CSARDALGLAATQYF. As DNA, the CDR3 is TGCAGTGCTAGAGATGCCCTAGGACTAGCGGCTACCCAGTACTTC.

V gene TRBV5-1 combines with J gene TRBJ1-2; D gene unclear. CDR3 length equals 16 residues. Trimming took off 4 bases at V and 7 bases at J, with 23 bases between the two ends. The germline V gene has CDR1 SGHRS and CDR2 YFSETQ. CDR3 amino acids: CASSPLTGAKDPGYTF. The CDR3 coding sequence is TGCGCCAGCAGCCCGCTCACCGGAGCCAAGGATCCTGGCTACACCTTC.

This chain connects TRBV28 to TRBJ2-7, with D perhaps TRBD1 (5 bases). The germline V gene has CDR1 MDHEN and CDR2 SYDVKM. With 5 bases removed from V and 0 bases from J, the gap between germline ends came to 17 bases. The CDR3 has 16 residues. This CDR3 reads CASSPLTGPISYEQYF. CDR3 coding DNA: TGTGCCAGCAGTCCGTTAACAGGACCTATCTCCTACGAGCAGTACTTC. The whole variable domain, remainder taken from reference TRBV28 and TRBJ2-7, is DVKVTQSSRYLVKRTGEKVFLECVQDMDHENMFWYRQDPGLGLRLIYFSYDVKMKEKGDIPEGYSVSREKKERFSLILESASTNQTSMYLCASSPLTGPISYEQYFGPGTRLTVT.

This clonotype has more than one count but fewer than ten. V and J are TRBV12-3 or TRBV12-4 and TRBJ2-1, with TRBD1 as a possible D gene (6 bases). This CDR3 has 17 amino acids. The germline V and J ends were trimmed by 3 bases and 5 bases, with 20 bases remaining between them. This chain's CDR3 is CASSFLRRAGDHNEQFF. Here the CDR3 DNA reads TGTGCCAGCAGTTTTCTTCGTAGGGCAGGGGACCACAATGAGCAGTTCTTC.

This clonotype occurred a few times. The CDR3 sequence: CASSFIRPTNEQFF. The CDR3 region has the DNA TGTGCCAGCAGTTTCATCAGGCCTACCAATGAGCAGTTCTTC. The chain joins TRBV12-3 or TRBV12-4 to TRBJ2-1; D gene ambiguous. Trimming cost V 3 bases and J 6 bases, with 12 bases left between them. The CDR3 is 14 amino acids.

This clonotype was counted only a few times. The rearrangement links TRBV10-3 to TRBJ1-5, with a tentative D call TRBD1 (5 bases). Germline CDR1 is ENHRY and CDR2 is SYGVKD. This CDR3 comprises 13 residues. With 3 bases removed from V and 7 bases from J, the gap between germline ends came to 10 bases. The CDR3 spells CAISEGDEQPQHF. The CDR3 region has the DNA TGTGCCATCAGTGAAGGGGATGAGCAGCCCCAGCATTTT.

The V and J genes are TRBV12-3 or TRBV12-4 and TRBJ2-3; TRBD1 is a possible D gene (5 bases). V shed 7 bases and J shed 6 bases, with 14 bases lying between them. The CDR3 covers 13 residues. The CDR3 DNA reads TGTGCCAGCACTCTACAAAACAGGGATACGCAGTATTTT. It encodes CASTLQNRDTQYF.

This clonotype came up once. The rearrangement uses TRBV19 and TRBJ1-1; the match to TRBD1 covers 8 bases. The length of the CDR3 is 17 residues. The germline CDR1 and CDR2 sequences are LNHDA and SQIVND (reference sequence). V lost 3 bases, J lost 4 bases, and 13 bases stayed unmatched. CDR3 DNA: TGTGCCAGTAGTATCTTCCCCCCGACAGGGGATGCCACTGAAGCTTTCTTT. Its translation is CASSIFPPTGDATEAFF.

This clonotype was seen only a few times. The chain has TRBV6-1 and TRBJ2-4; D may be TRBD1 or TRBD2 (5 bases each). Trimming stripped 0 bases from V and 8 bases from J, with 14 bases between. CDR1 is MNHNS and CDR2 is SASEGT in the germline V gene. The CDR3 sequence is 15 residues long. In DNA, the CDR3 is TGTGCCAGCAGTGAAGCCGACGGGACGTCGGACATTCAGTACTTC. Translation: CASSEADGTSDIQYF.

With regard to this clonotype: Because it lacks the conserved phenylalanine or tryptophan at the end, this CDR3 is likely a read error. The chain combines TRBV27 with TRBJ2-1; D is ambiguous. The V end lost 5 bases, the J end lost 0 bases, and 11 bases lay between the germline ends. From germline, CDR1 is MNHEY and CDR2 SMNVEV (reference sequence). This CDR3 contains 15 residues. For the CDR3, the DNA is TGTGCCAGCAGTGATGGGTCCAGCTCCTACAATGAGCAGTTCATC. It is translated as CASSDGSSSYNEQFI.

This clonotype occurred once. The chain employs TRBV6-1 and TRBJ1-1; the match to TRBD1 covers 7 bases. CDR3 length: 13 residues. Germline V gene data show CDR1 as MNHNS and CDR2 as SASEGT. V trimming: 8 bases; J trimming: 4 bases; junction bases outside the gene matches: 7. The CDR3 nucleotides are TGTGCCAGCCAGGGGGGCTGGGGCACTGAAGCTTTCTTT. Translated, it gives CASQGGWGTEAFF.

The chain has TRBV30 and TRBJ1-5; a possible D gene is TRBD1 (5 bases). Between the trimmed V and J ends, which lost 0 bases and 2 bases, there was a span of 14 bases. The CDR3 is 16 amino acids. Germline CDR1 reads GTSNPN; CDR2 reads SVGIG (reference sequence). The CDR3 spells CAWSVKQGWGNQPQHF. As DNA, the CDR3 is TGTGCCTGGAGTGTTAAGCAGGGTTGGGGCAATCAGCCCCAGCATTTT. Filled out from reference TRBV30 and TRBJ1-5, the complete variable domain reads SQTIHQWPATLVQPVGSPLSLECTVEGTSNPNLYWYRQAAGRGLQLLFYSVGIGQISSEVPQNLSASRPQDRQFILSSKKLLLSDSGFYLCAWSVKQGWGNQPQHFGDGTRLSIL.

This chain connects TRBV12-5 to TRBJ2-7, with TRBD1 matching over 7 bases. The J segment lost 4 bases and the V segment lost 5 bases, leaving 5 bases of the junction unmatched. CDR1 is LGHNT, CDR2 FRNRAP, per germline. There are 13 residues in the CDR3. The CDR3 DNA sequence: TGTGCTAGTGGTCCGGGACAGAGTTACGAGCAGTACTTC. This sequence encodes CASGPGQSYEQYF.